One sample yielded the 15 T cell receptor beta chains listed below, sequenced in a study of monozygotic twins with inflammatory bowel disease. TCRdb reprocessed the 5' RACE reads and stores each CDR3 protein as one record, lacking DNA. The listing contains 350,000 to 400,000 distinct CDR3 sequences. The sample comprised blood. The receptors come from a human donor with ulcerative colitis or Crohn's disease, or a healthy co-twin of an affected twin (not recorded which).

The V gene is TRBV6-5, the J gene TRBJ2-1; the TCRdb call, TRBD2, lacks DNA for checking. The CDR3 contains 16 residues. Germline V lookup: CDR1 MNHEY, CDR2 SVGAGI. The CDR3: CASSYTLAGADNEQFF.

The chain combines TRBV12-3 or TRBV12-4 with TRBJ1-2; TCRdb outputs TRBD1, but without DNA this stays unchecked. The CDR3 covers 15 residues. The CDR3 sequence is CASSPGQIANYGYTF.

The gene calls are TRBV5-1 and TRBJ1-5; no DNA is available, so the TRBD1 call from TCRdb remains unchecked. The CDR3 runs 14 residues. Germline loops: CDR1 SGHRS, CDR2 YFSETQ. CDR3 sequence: CASSLGEGAQPQHF.

The CDR3 region is CAISEIGDGYNEQFF. The chain has TRBV10-3 and TRBJ2-1. Germline-derived CDR1 and CDR2 are ENHRY and SYGVKD. CDR3 length: 15 residues.

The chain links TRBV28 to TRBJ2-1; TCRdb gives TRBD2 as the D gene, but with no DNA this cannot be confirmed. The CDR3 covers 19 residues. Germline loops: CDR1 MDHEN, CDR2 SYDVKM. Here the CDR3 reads CASSYRGGARDNSYNEQFF. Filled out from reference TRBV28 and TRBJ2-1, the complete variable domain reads DVKVTQSSRYLVKRTGEKVFLECVQDMDHENMFWYRQDPGLGLRLIYFSYDVKMKEKGDIPEGYSVSREKKERFSLILESASTNQTSMYLCASSYRGGARDNSYNEQFFGPGTRLTVL.

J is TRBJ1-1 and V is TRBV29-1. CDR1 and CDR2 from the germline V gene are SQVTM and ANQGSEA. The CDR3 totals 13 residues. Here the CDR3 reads CSVEKGLNTEAFF.

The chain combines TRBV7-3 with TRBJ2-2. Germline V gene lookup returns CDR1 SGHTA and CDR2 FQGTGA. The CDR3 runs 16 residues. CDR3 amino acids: CASSLNSLANTGELFF.

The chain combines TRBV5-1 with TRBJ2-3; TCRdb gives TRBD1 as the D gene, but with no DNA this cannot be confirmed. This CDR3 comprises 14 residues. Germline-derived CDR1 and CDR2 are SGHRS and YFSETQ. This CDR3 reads CASSLWGRGDTQYF.

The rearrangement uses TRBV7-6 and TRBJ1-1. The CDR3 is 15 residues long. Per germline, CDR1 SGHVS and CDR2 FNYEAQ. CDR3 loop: CASSLANGRATEAFF.

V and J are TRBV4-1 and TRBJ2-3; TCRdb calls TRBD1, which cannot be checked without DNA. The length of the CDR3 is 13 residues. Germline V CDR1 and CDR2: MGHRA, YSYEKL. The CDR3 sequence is CASSRAGPDTQYF.

The CDR3 here is CAWGDYRNYNEQFF. This chain joins TRBV30 and TRBJ2-1; TCRdb calls TRBD2, which cannot be checked without DNA. Germline-derived CDR1 and CDR2 are GTSNPN and SVGIG (reference sequence). The CDR3 runs 14 residues.

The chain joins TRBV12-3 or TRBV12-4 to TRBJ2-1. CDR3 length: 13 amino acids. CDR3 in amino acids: CASSFYSNNEQFF.

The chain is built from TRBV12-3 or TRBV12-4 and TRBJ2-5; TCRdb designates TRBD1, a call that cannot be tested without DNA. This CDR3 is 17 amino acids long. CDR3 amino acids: CASSFGRAGRGRETQYF.

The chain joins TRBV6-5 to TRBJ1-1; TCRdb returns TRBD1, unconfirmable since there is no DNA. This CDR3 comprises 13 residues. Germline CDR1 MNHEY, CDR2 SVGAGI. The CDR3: CASSFPGGTEAFF.

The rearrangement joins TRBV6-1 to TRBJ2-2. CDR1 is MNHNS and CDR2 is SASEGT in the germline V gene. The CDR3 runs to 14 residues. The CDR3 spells CASTAGLTTEKLFF.